Included here is one T cell receptor beta chain sequence, with context. Its specificity is unknown. This record comes from a study of siplizumab effects on memory and regulatory T cells. Broader study findings: Roughly 75-97% of proliferating CD4+ or CD8+ clones lacked a naive or memory phenotype that could be assigned. Contribution to the alloresponse seemed major for naive T cells, which also seemed more diverse than memory cells. The Treg-derived share of mappable alloreactive CD4+ clones averaged 68.8% with siplizumab and 26.9% in controls.

Assayed TCR templates numbered about 10^5 for each sample. Profiling relied on immunoSEQ multiplex PCR, and the TCRdb table lists in-frame clones only, not all of them. Of approximately 94,000 clones in the sample, more than 85% were seen once. The clonotype was recovered from a human donor in good health. Sequenced material: CD4+ T cells sorted from blood.

The CDR3 region is CASSLERGHSYEQYF. The CDR3 DNA reads TGTGCCAGCAGCTTAGAGCGGGGGCACTCCTACGAGCAGTACTTC. The rearrangement joins TRBV7-9 to TRBJ2-7; 8 nucleotides line up with TRBD2. The CDR3 spans 15 residues. Looked up from germline, CDR1 is SEHNR and CDR2 is FQNEAQ (reference sequence). The J segment lost 0 bases and the V segment lost 1 base, leaving 2 bases of the junction unmatched.